A selection of T cell receptor beta chains follows, all from one sample in a study of OX40 agonist ivuxolimab in advanced cancers. The assay was immunoSEQ multiplex PCR, and TCRdb's table has in-frame clones only and misses some. The data show around 68,000 clones, about 85% seen once. The sequencing used CD4+ or CD8+ T cells sorted from blood, collected in a trial of the OX40 agonist ivuxolimab. The receptor set was obtained from an adult with an advanced solid tumor such as melanoma, head and neck, liver or kidney cancer. The conserved cysteine and the conserved F or W are not part of the CDR3 here.

CDR3 length: 14
V gene: TRBV29-1
J gene: TRBJ2-6
CDR3 protein: SVVSGPISGANVLT

CDR3 length: 11
V gene: TRBV6-5
J gene: TRBJ1-6
CDR3 protein: ASRGGLDSPLH

CDR3 length: 11
V gene: TRBV7-7
J gene: TRBJ2-5
CDR3 protein: ASSLDRQETQY

CDR3 length: 10
V gene: TRBV4-1
J gene: TRBJ2-1
CDR3 protein: ASSQGYNEQF

CDR3 length: 11
V gene: TRBV4-3
J gene: TRBJ2-7
CDR3 protein: ASSQGRQLEQY

CDR3 length: 13
V gene: TRBV7-2
J gene: TRBJ2-7
CDR3 protein: ASRYNSGNSYEQY

CDR3 length: 12
V gene: TRBV5-1
J gene: TRBJ1-1
CDR3 protein: ASSWVGEDTEAF

CDR3 length: 11
V gene: TRBV2
J gene: TRBJ1-2
CDR3 protein: ASSEVRKYGYT

CDR3 length: 12
V gene: TRBV7-6
J gene: TRBJ1-4
CDR3 protein: ASSSGQAGEKLF

CDR3 length: 13
V gene: TRBV28
J gene: TRBJ1-1
CDR3 protein: ASSSTGTGVTEAF

CDR3 length: 16
V gene: TRBV4-2
J gene: TRBJ2-1
CDR3 protein: ASSQDTSGSWSYNEQF

CDR3 length: 13
V gene: TRBV5-1
J gene: TRBJ1-1
CDR3 protein: ASSLSGQSHTEAF

CDR3 length: 11
V gene: TRBV4-3
J gene: TRBJ2-1
CDR3 protein: ASSQDPGNEQF

CDR3 length: 12
V gene: TRBV27
J gene: TRBJ2-7
CDR3 protein: ASKADRGPYEQY

CDR3 length: 13
V gene: TRBV14
J gene: TRBJ1-1
CDR3 protein: ASSQVGRGNTEAF

CDR3 length: 12
V gene: TRBV7-7
J gene: TRBJ1-1
CDR3 protein: ASSFSQMNTEAF

CDR3 length: 13
V gene: TRBV18
J gene: TRBJ2-6
CDR3 protein: ASSRGNSGANVLT

CDR3 length: 13
V gene: TRBV5-1
J gene: TRBJ1-3
CDR3 protein: ASSLDSGAGNTIY

CDR3 length: 14
V gene: TRBV19
J gene: TRBJ2-5
CDR3 protein: ASSAPGTGYQETQY

CDR3 length: 15
V gene: TRBV28
J gene: TRBJ1-2
CDR3 protein: ASSLWGQGVFGYGYT

CDR3 length: 11
V gene: TRBV7-2
J gene: TRBJ2-5
CDR3 protein: ASSLDRRETQY

CDR3 length: 9
V gene: TRBV7-3
J gene: TRBJ2-1
CDR3 protein: ASSRTRGPL

CDR3 length: 13
V gene: TRBV7-3
J gene: TRBJ2-7
CDR3 protein: ASSLTGTGPHEQY

CDR3 length: 13
V gene: TRBV11-2
J gene: .
CDR3 protein: ASSLEVARAYEQY

CDR3 length: 13
V gene: TRBV4-1
J gene: TRBJ1-1
CDR3 protein: ASSQVGKKNTEAF

CDR3 length: 13
V gene: TRBV6-5
J gene: TRBJ2-1
CDR3 protein: ASSSRGGPGNEQF

CDR3 length: 13
V gene: TRBV4-1
J gene: TRBJ2-2
CDR3 protein: ASSQEQASAGELF

CDR3 length: 12
V gene: TRBV7-2
J gene: TRBJ1-1
CDR3 protein: ASGGHNRNTEAF

CDR3 length: 13
V gene: TRBV4-3
J gene: TRBJ1-4
CDR3 protein: ASSQAPPGNEKLF

CDR3 length: 15
V gene: TRBV5-4
J gene: TRBJ2-1
CDR3 protein: ASSLGGTSVTYNEQF

CDR3 length: 13
V gene: TRBV19
J gene: TRBJ1-5
CDR3 protein: ASSPGGYNNQPQH

CDR3 length: 14
V gene: TRBV9
J gene: TRBJ2-1
CDR3 protein: ASSVRAGALNNEQF

CDR3 length: 12
V gene: TRBV2
J gene: TRBJ1-1
CDR3 protein: ASRFGRLNTEAF

CDR3 length: 12
V gene: TRBV7-3
J gene: TRBJ2-3
CDR3 protein: ASSKGRRTDTQY

CDR3 length: 13
V gene: TRBV6-6
J gene: TRBJ1-2
CDR3 protein: ASSYEGQGVSGYT